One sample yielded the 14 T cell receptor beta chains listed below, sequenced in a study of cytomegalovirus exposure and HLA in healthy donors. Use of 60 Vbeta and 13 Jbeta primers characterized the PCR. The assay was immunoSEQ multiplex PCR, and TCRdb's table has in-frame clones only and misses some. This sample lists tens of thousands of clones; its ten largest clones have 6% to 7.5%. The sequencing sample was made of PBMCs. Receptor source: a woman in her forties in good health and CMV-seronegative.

Written as DNA, the CDR3 is TGCGCCAGCAGCCAAGAGGCTAGGGGCGCAGATACGCAGTATTTT. Translation gives CASSQEARGADTQYF. The rearrangement links TRBV4-3 to TRBJ2-3; TRBD1 is a possible D gene (5 bases). CDR3 length: 15 amino acids. Per germline, CDR1 LGHNA and CDR2 YSLEER. The ends were cut back, 0 bases at V and 4 bases at J, with 11 bases in the middle.

CDR3 loop: CASSPDSQETQYF. The CDR3 bases are TGTGCCAGCTCACCAGACAGCCAAGAGACCCAGTACTTC. The chain has TRBV18 and TRBJ2-5; maybe TRBD1 (5 bases). V shed 2 bases and J shed 1 base, with 5 bases lying between them. Germline lookup yields CDR1 KGHSH and CDR2 LQKENI. The CDR3 is 13 amino acids.

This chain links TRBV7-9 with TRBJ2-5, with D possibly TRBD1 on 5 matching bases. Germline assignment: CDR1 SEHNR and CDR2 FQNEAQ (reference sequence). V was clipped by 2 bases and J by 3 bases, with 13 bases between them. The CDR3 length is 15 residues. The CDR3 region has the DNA TGTGCCAGCAGCTTATTGGGGCACCCCGAAGAGACCCAGTACTTC. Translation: CASSLLGHPEETQYF.

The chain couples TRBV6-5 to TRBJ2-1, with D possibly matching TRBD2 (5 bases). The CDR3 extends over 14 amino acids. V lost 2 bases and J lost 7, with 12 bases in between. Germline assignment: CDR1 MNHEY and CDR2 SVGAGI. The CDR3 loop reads CASSYPGMGNEQFF. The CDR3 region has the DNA TGTGCCAGCAGTTACCCGGGAATGGGTAATGAGCAGTTCTTC.

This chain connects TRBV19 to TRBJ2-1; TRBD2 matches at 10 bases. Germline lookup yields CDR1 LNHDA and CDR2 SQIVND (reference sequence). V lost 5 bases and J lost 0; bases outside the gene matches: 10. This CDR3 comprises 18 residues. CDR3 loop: CASSPKGLAGASYNEQFF. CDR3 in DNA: TGTGCCAGTAGTCCCAAAGGGCTAGCGGGGGCCTCCTACAATGAGCAGTTCTTC.

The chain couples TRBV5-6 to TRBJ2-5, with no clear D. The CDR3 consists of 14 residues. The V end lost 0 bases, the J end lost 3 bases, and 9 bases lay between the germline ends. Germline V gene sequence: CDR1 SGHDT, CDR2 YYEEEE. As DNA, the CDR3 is TGTGCCAGCAGCTTGGCATTTAGAGAAGAGACCCAGTACTTC. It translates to CASSLAFREETQYF.

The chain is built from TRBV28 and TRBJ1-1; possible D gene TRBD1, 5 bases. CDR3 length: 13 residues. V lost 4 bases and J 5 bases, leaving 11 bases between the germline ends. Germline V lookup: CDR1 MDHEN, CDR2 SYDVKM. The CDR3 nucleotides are TGTGCCAGCAGTTCAGGGACTATTACTGAAGCTTTCTTT. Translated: CASSSGTITEAFF.

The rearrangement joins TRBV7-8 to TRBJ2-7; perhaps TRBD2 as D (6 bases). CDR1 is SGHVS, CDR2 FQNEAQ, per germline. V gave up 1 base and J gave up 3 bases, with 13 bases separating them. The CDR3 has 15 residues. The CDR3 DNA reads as TGTGCCAGCAGCTTAGGAAAGGGGAGGAACTACGAGCAGTACTTC. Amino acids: CASSLGKGRNYEQYF.

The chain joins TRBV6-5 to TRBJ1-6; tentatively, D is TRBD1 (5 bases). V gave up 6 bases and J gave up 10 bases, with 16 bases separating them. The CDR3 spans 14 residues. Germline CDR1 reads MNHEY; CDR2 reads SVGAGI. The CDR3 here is CASRGGGTGSPLHF. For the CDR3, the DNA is TGTGCCAGCAGAGGCGGGGGAACCGGGTCACCCCTCCACTTT.

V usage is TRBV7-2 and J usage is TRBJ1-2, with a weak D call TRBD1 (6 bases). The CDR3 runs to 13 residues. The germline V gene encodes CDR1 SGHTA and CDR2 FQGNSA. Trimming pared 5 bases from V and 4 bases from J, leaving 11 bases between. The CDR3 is CASSPGQIYGYTF. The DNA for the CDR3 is TGTGCCAGCAGCCCTGGACAGATCTATGGCTACACCTTC.

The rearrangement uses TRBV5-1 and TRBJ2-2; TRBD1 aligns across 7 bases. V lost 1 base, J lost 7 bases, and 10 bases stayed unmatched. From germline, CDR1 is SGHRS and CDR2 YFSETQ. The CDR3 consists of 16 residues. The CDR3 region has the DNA TGCGCCAGCAGCTTGAGACCACAGGGGTCAGGCGGGGAGCTGTTTTTT. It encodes CASSLRPQGSGGELFF.

Here the CDR3 reads CASSPGGQGDQPQHF. CDR3 bases: TGTGCCAGCTCACCTGGAGGACAGGGGGATCAGCCCCAGCATTTT. The V gene is TRBV18, the J gene TRBJ1-5, with TRBD1 matching over 10 bases. CDR1 and CDR2 (germline): KGHSH, LQKENI. Unmatched junction bases numbered 4, after V lost 3 bases and J lost 5 bases. This CDR3 comprises 15 residues.

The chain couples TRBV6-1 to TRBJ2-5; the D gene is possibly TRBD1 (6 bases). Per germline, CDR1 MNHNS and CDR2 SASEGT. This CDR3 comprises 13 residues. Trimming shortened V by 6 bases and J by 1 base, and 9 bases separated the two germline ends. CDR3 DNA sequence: TGTGCCAGCAGCAGGACAGTCCAAGAGACCCAGTACTTC. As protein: CASSRTVQETQYF.

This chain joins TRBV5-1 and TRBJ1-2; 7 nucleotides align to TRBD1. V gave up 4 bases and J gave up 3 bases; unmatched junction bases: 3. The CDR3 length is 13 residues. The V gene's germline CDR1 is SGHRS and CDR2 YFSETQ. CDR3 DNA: TGCGCCAGCAGCAGTGACAGGGACTATGGCTACACCTTC. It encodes CASSSDRDYGYTF.